Following are 26 T cell receptor beta chains from one sample sequenced in a study of T cells after yellow fever vaccination (dated by TCRdb to between 2018 and 2021). The sample's treatment or condition label, in plain terms: live attenuated yellow fever vaccine strain. Libraries were constructed by 5' RACE. Sequenced using an Illumina NovaSeq 6000. Using fastp at Q25 and MiXCR, TCRdb reprocessed the public reads and kept productive beta chains. When rows share a CDR3 protein, they turn into one entry using the most common DNA and genes. This sample holds roughly 320,000 distinct CDR3 sequences; about 10% were observed only once. 3% to 4% of the sample belongs to the ten largest clones. Sequencing used CD4+ T cells sorted from PBMCs, obtained 45 days after the yellow fever booster vaccination. Receptors were obtained from a man aged 18-30 years who received the YFV17D yellow fever vaccine.

V is TRBV4-3 and J is TRBJ1-1; D is possibly TRBD1 (5 bases). Germline values: CDR1 LGHNA, CDR2 YSLEER. CDR3 length equals 14 residues. The V end was cut by 4 bases, the J end by 2 bases, with 11 bases between. The CDR3 nucleotides read TGCGCCAGCAGCCTGGTAACAGGAAACACTGAAGCTTTCTTT. It encodes CASSLVTGNTEAFF.

This clonotype was counted a few times. This chain joins TRBV21-1 and TRBJ2-3. TRBV21-1 is a documented pseudogene. The CDR3 extends over 10 amino acids. The CDR3 DNA sequence: TGTGCCAGCAGCGAATACCCGCAGGGTTTT. Residues: CASSEYPQGF.

In DNA, the CDR3 is TGTGCCAGCAGTTTTAGCGGGGCGAGCTCCTACGAGCAGTACTTC. It translates to CASSFSGASSYEQYF. The chain couples TRBV6-6 to TRBJ2-7; 8 positions match TRBD2. The germline V gene encodes CDR1 MNHNY and CDR2 SVGAGI (reference sequence). This CDR3 comprises 15 residues. Trimming at V came to 4 bases and at J to 0 bases, leaving 5 bases not matched to a gene.

This clonotype was counted between two and nine times. CDR3 bases: TGTGCCATCAGTGAAGGGACAGCGGAAGAGACCCAGTACTTC. Protein sequence: CAISEGTAEETQYF. The chain employs TRBV10-3 and TRBJ2-5; 7 bases align to TRBD1. V lost 3 bases to trimming and J lost 3 bases; unmatched junction nucleotides: 4. The CDR3 totals 14 residues. Looked up from germline, CDR1 is ENHRY and CDR2 is SYGVKD.

This clonotype came up a few times. The genes are TRBV7-2 and TRBJ2-3; D possibly corresponds to TRBD2 (6 bases). This CDR3 comprises 16 residues. V lost 4 bases, J lost 0 bases, and 14 bases lay in between. Germline V gene sequence: CDR1 SGHTA, CDR2 FQGNSA. The CDR3 coding sequence is TGTGCCAGCAGCTCGGCGGCGGGGATGAGCACAGATACGCAGTATTTT. This sequence encodes CASSSAAGMSTDTQYF.

This clonotype has a count of ten or more. The J gene is TRBJ2-1, the V gene TRBV29-1; the match to TRBD1 covers 7 bases. This CDR3 is 15 amino acids long. From germline, CDR1 is SQVTM and CDR2 ANQGSEA. V dropped 1 base and J dropped 4; count of bases not matched to a gene: 7. The CDR3 nucleotides read TGCAGCGTTGAAGTCCGGGACAGACGATACAATGAGCAGTTCTTC. Translating gives CSVEVRDRRYNEQFF.

This clonotype was counted ten times or more. CDR3 bases: TGTGCCAGCAGCCTCCTTGGGGGGAAGGAGACCCAGTACTTC. This sequence encodes CASSLLGGKETQYF. The V and J genes are TRBV5-6 and TRBJ2-5; possible D gene TRBD2, 6 bases. Germline CDR1 reads SGHDT; CDR2 reads YYEEEE. V was cut by 4 bases and J by 5 bases, with 15 bases left in between. The CDR3 runs to 14 residues.

CDR3 in amino acids: CASRRTRVGTGELFF. The CDR3 DNA follows: TGTGCCAGCAGAAGGACTCGAGTGGGCACCGGGGAGCTGTTTTTT. The V call is TRBV2, the J call TRBJ2-2, with D perhaps matching TRBD2 (5 bases). V lost 6 bases and J 4 bases, leaving 15 bases between the germline ends. The CDR3 totals 15 residues. Germline V gene sequence: CDR1 SNHLY, CDR2 FYNNEI.

The V and J genes are TRBV9 and TRBJ2-3; D remains unclear. V was trimmed by 2 bases and J by 4 bases, leaving 8 bases between them. The CDR3 sequence is 13 residues long. From germline, CDR1 is SGDLS and CDR2 YYNGEE. The CDR3 here is CASSVWVADTQYF. The CDR3 bases are TGTGCCAGCAGCGTGTGGGTGGCAGATACGCAGTATTTT.

This chain joins TRBV20-1 and TRBJ2-3; D gene uncertain. The CDR3 consists of 13 residues. Germline lookup yields CDR1 DFQATT and CDR2 SNEGSKA (reference sequence). Trimming took off 5 bases at V and 0 bases at J, with 9 bases between the two ends. The CDR3 reads CSAEYSSTDTQYF. DNA for the CDR3: TGCAGTGCTGAATATTCTAGCACAGATACGCAGTATTTT.

A few counts support this clonotype. The chain couples TRBV5-1 to TRBJ2-2; 7 bases are a match to TRBD1. This CDR3 has 16 residues. With V trimmed by 0 bases and J by 3 bases, 5 bases remained unmatched. In germline, CDR1 is SGHRS, CDR2 YFSETQ. The CDR3 coding sequence is TGCGCCAGCAGCTTGGACGGGACAGACCACACCGGGGAGCTGTTTTTT. Its protein product is CASSLDGTDHTGELFF.

V and J are TRBV7-2 and TRBJ2-7; tentative D call: TRBD1 (6 bases). V lost 4 bases and J 6 bases, leaving 19 bases between the germline ends. The CDR3 length is 15 residues. The germline V gene encodes CDR1 SGHTA and CDR2 FQGNSA. The CDR3, as DNA: TGTGCCAGCAGCTCAAATGGGGGCGGGTCTGTCGAGCAGTACTTC. Translation: CASSSNGGGSVEQYF.

The table lists this clonotype with a few counts. The chain couples TRBV5-5 to TRBJ1-4; no reliable D call. This CDR3 has 14 amino acids. With 6 bases removed from V and 3 bases from J, the gap between germline ends came to 12 bases. The V gene's germline CDR1 is SGHKS and CDR2 YYEKEE (reference sequence). CDR3 residues: CASTPMRANEKLFF. The CDR3 DNA sequence: TGTGCCAGCACCCCGATGCGAGCTAATGAAAAACTGTTTTTT.

This clonotype came up a few times. This likely comes from a read error, as the CDR3 has no conserved phenylalanine or tryptophan at its end. The DNA is omitted, as the CDR3 cannot be located on it reliably, and the CDR3 follows TCRdb's listing. V and J are TRBV7-9 and TRBJ1-1; the tabulated D call, TRBD1, remains unverified against the DNA. The CDR3 is 11 residues long, ends included. CDR1 and CDR2 from the germline V gene are SEHNR and FQNEAQ (reference sequence). The CDR3: CASSEGQGPIL.

This clonotype turned up a few times. V usage is TRBV5-1 and J usage is TRBJ2-2; TRBD1 might be the D (5 bases). This CDR3 region has 19 residues. Trimming took off 0 bases at V and 10 bases at J, with 28 bases between the two ends. Germline values: CDR1 SGHRS, CDR2 YFSETQ. CDR3 in DNA: TGCGCCAGCAGCTTGGTCGCACAGGTCTTGGCTAGTGGAAGTGCGGAGCTGTTTTTT. The encoded protein is CASSLVAQVLASGSAELFF.

A few counts support this clonotype. The chain carries TRBV20-1 and TRBJ2-1, with D tentatively TRBD1 (5 bases). CDR1 is DFQATT, CDR2 SNEGSKA, per germline (reference sequence). The CDR3 has 14 residues. V was shortened by 3 bases and J by 5 bases, with 14 bases between the two germline ends. The CDR3 bases are TGCAGTGCTAGCCGACAGCGTTGGGACAATGAGCAGTTCTTC. Protein product: CSASRQRWDNEQFF.

This clonotype was seen more than once but under ten times. This chain joins TRBV15 and TRBJ2-3; 13 bases map to TRBD2. There are 18 residues in the CDR3. V shed 1 base, J shed 1 base, and the junction held 5 bases outside the gene matches. Germline V gene data show CDR1 as LNHNV and CDR2 as YYDKDF (reference sequence). CDR3 residues: CATSRGTSGGAGTDTQYF. CDR3 DNA: TGTGCCACCAGCAGAGGAACTAGCGGGGGGGCGGGCACAGATACGCAGTATTTT.

This clonotype was counted a few times. V gene TRBV5-1 combines with J gene TRBJ1-4; 8 bases are shared with TRBD1. The CDR3 length is 14 residues. Germline CDR1 reads SGHRS; CDR2 reads YFSETQ. Trimming removed 3 bases from V and 4 bases from J; junction bases left unmatched: 2. DNA for the CDR3: TGCGCCAGCAGCTCACAGGGGGATAATGAAAAACTGTTTTTT. It specifies CASSSQGDNEKLFF.

This clonotype was seen a handful of times. This chain joins TRBV13 and TRBJ2-7, with TRBD2 matching over 12 bases. The junction had 15 bases not matched to a gene; V was cut back by 5 bases and J by 1 base. Germline loops: CDR1 PRHDT, CDR2 FYEKMQ (reference sequence). This CDR3 contains 19 residues. This chain's CDR3 is CASSPKTSSGGARSYEQYF. In DNA form, the CDR3 reads TGTGCCAGCAGCCCAAAGACCTCTAGCGGGGGGGCCCGGTCCTACGAGCAGTACTTC.

This clonotype was recorded a few times. V and J are TRBV5-1 and TRBJ2-2; D might be TRBD1 (5 bases). The V end lost 0 bases, the J end lost 4 bases, and 10 bases lay between the germline ends. The CDR3 runs to 15 residues. Germline values: CDR1 SGHRS, CDR2 YFSETQ. CDR3 amino acids: CASSLEGSRTGELFF. The CDR3 DNA is TGCGCCAGCAGCTTGGAGGGGTCCCGCACCGGGGAGCTGTTTTTT.

The chain uses TRBV20-1 and TRBJ1-4, with D possibly TRBD1 on 5 matching bases. Germline assignment: CDR1 DFQATT and CDR2 SNEGSKA (reference sequence). The CDR3 loop spans 13 amino acids. V lost 6 bases to trimming and J lost 3 bases, with 11 bases between them. CDR3 nucleotides: TGCAGTGCAACCGCCAGGGCTAATGAAAAACTGTTTTTT. This encodes CSATARANEKLFF.

This clonotype was found once. The chain recombines TRBV3-1 with TRBJ2-2; a possible D gene is TRBD2 (6 bases). The V and J ends lost 1 base and 7 bases respectively, with 10 bases between them. This CDR3 region has 14 residues. From germline, CDR1 is LGHDT and CDR2 YNNKEL (reference sequence). The CDR3 loop is CASSQAPGGGELFF. CDR3 coding DNA: TGTGCCAGCAGCCAAGCTCCCGGGGGCGGGGAGCTGTTTTTT.

The chain uses TRBV19 and TRBJ2-1; 9 nucleotides align to TRBD1. In germline, CDR1 is LNHDA, CDR2 SQIVND (reference sequence). This CDR3 has 15 amino acids. With 7 bases clipped from V and 4 bases from J, the junction kept 8 bases outside the gene matches. CDR3 loop: CASTHPGTGYNEQFF. In nucleotides, the CDR3 is TGTGCCAGTACCCATCCCGGGACAGGGTACAATGAGCAGTTCTTC.

The V gene is TRBV12-3 or TRBV12-4, the J gene TRBJ1-2; a weak D match, TRBD1 (5 bases). Trimming pared 4 bases from V and 8 bases from J, leaving 14 bases between. The CDR3 consists of 13 residues. The CDR3 spells CASSSGTAGGYTF. The CDR3 nucleotides read TGTGCCAGCAGTTCAGGGACGGCCGGGGGCTACACCTTC.

The CDR3 coding sequence is TGTGCCAGCAGCAATACTAGGGAAGAGACCCAGTACTTC. This codes for CASSNTREETQYF. This chain joins TRBV11-2 and TRBJ2-5; TRBD2 is a possible D gene (5 bases). V lost 5 bases and J lost 3, with 10 bases in between. Per germline, CDR1 SGHAT and CDR2 FQNNGV. The CDR3 spans 13 residues. Full variable domain (rest looked up from reference TRBV11-2 and TRBJ2-5): EAGVAQSPRYKIIEKRQSVAFWCNPISGHATLYWYQQILGQGPKLLIQFQNNGVVDDSQLPKDRFSAERLKGVDSTLKIQPAKLEDSAVYLCASSNTREETQYFGPGTRLLVL.

The rearrangement uses TRBV6-5 and TRBJ1-2; D is unresolved. This CDR3 region has 11 residues. The V gene's germline CDR1 is MNHEY and CDR2 SVGAGI. V lost 6 bases and J lost 7, with 9 bases in between. CDR3 nucleotide sequence: TGTGCCAGCAGCACCCTCGGTGGCTACACCTTC. Translation gives CASSTLGGYTF.